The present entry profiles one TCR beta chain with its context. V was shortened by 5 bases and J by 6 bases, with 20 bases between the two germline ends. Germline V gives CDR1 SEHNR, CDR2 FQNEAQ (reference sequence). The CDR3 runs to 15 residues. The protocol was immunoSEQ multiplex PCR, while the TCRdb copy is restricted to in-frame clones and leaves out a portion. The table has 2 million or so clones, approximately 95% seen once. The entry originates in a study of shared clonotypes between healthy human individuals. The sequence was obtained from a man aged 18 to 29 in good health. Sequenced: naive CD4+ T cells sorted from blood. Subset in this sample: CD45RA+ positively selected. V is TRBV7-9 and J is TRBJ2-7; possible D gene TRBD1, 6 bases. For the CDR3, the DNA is TGTGCCAGCAGCCCCCAGGGGACGCATAAGACCGAGCAGTACTTC. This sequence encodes CASSPQGTHKTEQYF.